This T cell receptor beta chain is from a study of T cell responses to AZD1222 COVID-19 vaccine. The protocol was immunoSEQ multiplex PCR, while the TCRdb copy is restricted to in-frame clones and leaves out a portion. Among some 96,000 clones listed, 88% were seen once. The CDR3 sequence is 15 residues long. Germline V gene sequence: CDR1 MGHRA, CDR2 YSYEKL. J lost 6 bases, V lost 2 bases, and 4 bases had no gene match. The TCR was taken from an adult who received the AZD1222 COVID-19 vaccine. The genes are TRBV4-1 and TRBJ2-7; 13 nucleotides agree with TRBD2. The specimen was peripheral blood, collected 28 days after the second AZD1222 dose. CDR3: CASSQWTSGSTEQYF. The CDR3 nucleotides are TGCGCCAGCAGCCAATGGACTAGCGGGAGCACCGAGCAGTACTTC.